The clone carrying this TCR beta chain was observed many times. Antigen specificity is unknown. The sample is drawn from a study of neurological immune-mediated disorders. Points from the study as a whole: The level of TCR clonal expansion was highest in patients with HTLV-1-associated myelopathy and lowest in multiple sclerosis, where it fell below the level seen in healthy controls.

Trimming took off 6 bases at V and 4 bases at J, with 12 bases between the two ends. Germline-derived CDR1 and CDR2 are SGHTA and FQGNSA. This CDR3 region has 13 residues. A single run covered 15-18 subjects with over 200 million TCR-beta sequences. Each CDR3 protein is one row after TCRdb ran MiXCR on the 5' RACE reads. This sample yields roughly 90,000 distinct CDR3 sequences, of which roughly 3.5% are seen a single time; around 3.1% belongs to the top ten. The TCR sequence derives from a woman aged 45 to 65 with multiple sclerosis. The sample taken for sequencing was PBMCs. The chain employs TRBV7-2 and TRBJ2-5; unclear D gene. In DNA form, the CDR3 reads TGTGCCAGCAGTACCAGCGTCCGAGAGACCCAGTACTTC. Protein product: CASSTSVRETQYF.